The 12 T cell receptor beta chains below all came from one sample that was sequenced in a study of CD8+ T cells in alopecia areata (dated by TCRdb to the late 2010s). Library generation was performed with the immunoSEQ multiplex PCR assay. RNA was extracted from all samples and reverse transcribed into cDNA, which served as template for TCR sequencing. This immuneACCESS table, as held by TCRdb, lists in-frame sequences with V and J called but not all clones. Of the missing ones, under half trace to an unresolved V gene in checked studies; the others have no known cause. This sample gives 85,000 to 95,000 clones in total; more than 65% of them show up just once. Roughly a sixth of the sample is in the top ten clones. In the paper's terms, the treatment or condition label means: oral pan-JAK inhibitor, 5-10 mg twice daily. The sequencing here drew on CD8+ T cells sorted from blood, taken around week 44, from a patient treated with tofacitinib. Source of these receptors: a human donor with alopecia areata.

The chain recombines TRBV2 with TRBJ2-7, with 8 bases identical to TRBD2. The germline V gene encodes CDR1 SNHLY and CDR2 FYNNEI. This CDR3 is 14 amino acids long. V trimming: 6 bases; J trimming: 1 base; junction bases outside the gene matches: 5. CDR3 nucleotides: TGTGCCAGCAGCGCCAAGCGGGGGTCCTACGAGCAGTACTTC. The encoded protein is CASSAKRGSYEQYF.

This clone has a handful of counts. This rearrangement joins TRBV7-9 to TRBJ2-5; 8 nucleotides agree with TRBD1. With 6 bases clipped from V and 5 bases from J, the junction kept 11 bases outside the gene matches. Germline CDR1 is SEHNR and CDR2 is FQNEAQ (reference sequence). This CDR3 is built from 15 residues. Here the CDR3 DNA reads TGTGCCAGCAGGGGCGGACAGGGCGGTCAGGAGACCCAGTACTTC. Protein sequence: CASRGGQGGQETQYF.

The chain joins TRBV30 to TRBJ2-2; D is unresolved. The length of the CDR3 is 12 residues. Germline V gene lookup returns CDR1 GTSNPN and CDR2 SVGIG (reference sequence). Trimming took off 2 bases at V and 6 bases at J, with 7 bases between the two ends. In DNA, the CDR3 is TGTGCCTGGAGTCCACCTCCCGGGGAGCTGTTTTTT. Translation gives CAWSPPPGELFF.

This clone was observed once. The chain uses TRBV5-1 and TRBJ2-7, with a possible D match to TRBD1 (6 bases). CDR1 is SGHRS, CDR2 YFSETQ, per germline. V lost 5 bases, J lost 0 bases, and 9 bases lay in between. The CDR3 contains 13 residues. DNA for the CDR3: TGCGCCAGCAGGGGGGCCAGCTCCTACGAGCAGTACTTC. It yields the protein CASRGASSYEQYF.

This sequence joins TRBV7-7 and TRBJ2-7; a possible D gene is TRBD1 (6 bases). This CDR3 region has 13 residues. Trimming took 6 bases from V and 5 from J, leaving 14 bases between them. The germline CDR1 and CDR2 sequences are SSHAT and FNYEAQ (reference sequence). The CDR3 is CASSPGPGDEQYF. CDR3 DNA sequence: TGTGCCAGCAGTCCAGGACCAGGGGACGAGCAGTACTTC.

The V call is TRBV30, the J call TRBJ2-1; 13 bases fit TRBD2. Germline loops: CDR1 GTSNPN, CDR2 SVGIG (reference sequence). The CDR3 sequence is 16 residues long. Trimming took 0 bases from V and 13 from J; bases not matched to a gene: 12. Here the CDR3 DNA reads TGTGCCTGGAGTGTAGGGACCGGACTAGCGGGGGCCGAACAGTTCTTC. This gives the protein CAWSVGTGLAGAEQFF.

V usage is TRBV4-3 and J usage is TRBJ2-1; D gene uncertain. V shed 0 bases and J shed 3 bases, with 9 bases lying between them. CDR1 LGHNA and CDR2 YSLEER come from the germline V gene. There are 15 residues in the CDR3. As DNA, the CDR3 is TGCGCCAGCAGCCAAGACGGGTTAGGCTACAATGAGCAGTTCTTC. This sequence encodes CASSQDGLGYNEQFF.

Only a few counts were recorded for this clone. The DNA for the CDR3 is TGTGCCAGCAGCCACTCTTTAGATACGCAGTATTTT. This gives the protein CASSHSLDTQYF. The V call is TRBV6-6, the J call TRBJ2-3; no definite D call. This CDR3 spans 12 amino acids. V lost 6 bases and J 5 bases, leaving 9 bases between the germline ends. In germline, CDR1 is MNHNY, CDR2 SVGAGI (reference sequence).

This clone was picked up a small number of times. The chain has TRBV13 and TRBJ2-1; no definite D call. With 0 bases removed from V and 5 bases from J, the gap between germline ends came to 11 bases. The CDR3 sequence is 15 residues long. The germline CDR1 and CDR2 sequences are PRHDT and FYEKMQ (reference sequence). This chain's CDR3 is CASSLGQGVNNEQFF. The CDR3 DNA reads as TGTGCCAGCAGCTTAGGCCAAGGAGTTAACAATGAGCAGTTCTTC.

The chain has TRBV29-1 and TRBJ1-2, with D possibly TRBD1 on 6 matching bases. V shed 7 bases and J shed 8 bases, with 20 bases lying between them. The CDR3 runs to 13 residues. CDR1 and CDR2 from the germline V gene are SQVTM and ANQGSEA. CDR3 amino acids: CSGYRVGSGGYTF. In DNA, the CDR3 is TGCAGCGGCTACAGGGTTGGATCGGGAGGCTACACCTTC.

The chain is built from TRBV4-2 and TRBJ2-1; no definite D call. The V end was cut by 2 bases, the J end by 4 bases, with 6 bases between. The germline gives CDR1 LGHNA, CDR2 YNFKEQ. The CDR3 runs to 13 residues. CDR3 in amino acids: CASSQQRYNEQFF. CDR3 sequence (DNA): TGTGCCAGCAGCCAACAGAGATACAATGAGCAGTTCTTC.

The rearrangement links TRBV6-1 to TRBJ2-7; 11 nucleotides align to TRBD1. V trimming: 10 bases; J trimming: 5 bases; junction bases outside the gene matches: 7. The CDR3 has 13 residues. The germline V gene has CDR1 MNHNS and CDR2 SASEGT. CDR3 sequence (DNA): TGTGCCATCCTAGGACAGGGGGCCGACGAGCAGTACTTC. It encodes CAILGQGADEQYF.